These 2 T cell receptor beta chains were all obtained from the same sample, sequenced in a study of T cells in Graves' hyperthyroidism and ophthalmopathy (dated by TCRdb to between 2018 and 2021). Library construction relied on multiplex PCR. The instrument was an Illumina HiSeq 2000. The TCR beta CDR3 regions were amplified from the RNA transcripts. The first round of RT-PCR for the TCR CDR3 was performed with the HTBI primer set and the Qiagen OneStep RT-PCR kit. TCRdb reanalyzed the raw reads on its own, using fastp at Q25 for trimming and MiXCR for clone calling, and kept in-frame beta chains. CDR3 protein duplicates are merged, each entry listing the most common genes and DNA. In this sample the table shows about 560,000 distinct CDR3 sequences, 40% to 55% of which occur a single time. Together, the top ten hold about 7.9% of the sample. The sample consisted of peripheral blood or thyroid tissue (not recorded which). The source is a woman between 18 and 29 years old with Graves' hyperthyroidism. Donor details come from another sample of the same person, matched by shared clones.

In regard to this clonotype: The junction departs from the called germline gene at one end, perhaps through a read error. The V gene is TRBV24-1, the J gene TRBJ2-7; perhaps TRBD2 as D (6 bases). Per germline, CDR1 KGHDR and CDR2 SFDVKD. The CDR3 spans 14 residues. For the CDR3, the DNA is TGTGCCAGCAGTTTAGCGGACGGGGTATACGAGCAGTACTTC. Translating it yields CASSLADGVYEQYF.

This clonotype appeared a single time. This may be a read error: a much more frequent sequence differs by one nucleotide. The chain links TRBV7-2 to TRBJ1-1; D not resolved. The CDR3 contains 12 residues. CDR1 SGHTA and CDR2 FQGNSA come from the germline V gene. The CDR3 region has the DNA TGTGCCACCAGCTTAACCGGTGGTGAAGCTTTCTTT. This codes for CATSLTGGEAFF.